This T cell receptor beta chain was captured by sequencing in a study of shared clonotypes between healthy human individuals. As for the study in general: A couple of female and three male donors aged 18 to 49 were enrolled.

This clone has just one count. Replicate PCRs for sorted subsets used approximately 190 ng DNA; this equaled about 30,000 T cell genomes. As processed by the authors: ImmunoSEQ only sent back junction sequences with no quality scores, so filtering was done differently. The assay was immunoSEQ multiplex PCR, and TCRdb's table has in-frame clones only and misses some. V, J and clone size are taken as reported in that table, and D and trimming were inferred from the DNA itself. This table holds approximately 2,000,000 clones, 85% to 95% found once. A split of CD4+ cells into CD45RA+ naive and CD45RA-negative memory subsets was performed. CDR1 and CDR2 from the germline V gene are MDHEN and SYDVKM. CDR3 length: 17 amino acids. V shed 5 bases and J shed 4 bases, with 23 bases lying between them.

This chain links TRBV28 with TRBJ1-2, with D unclear. The TCR sequence derives from a man aged 18 to 35 in good health. Some clones in this sample may be carry-over from other donors' samples. The specimen was naive CD4+ T cells from PBMCs. Subset given: CD45RA+ positively selected. This chain's CDR3 is CASSPPGGWQVGYGYTF. The CDR3 DNA sequence: TGTGCCAGCAGTCCCCCGGGAGGGTGGCAGGTCGGCTATGGCTACACCTTC.